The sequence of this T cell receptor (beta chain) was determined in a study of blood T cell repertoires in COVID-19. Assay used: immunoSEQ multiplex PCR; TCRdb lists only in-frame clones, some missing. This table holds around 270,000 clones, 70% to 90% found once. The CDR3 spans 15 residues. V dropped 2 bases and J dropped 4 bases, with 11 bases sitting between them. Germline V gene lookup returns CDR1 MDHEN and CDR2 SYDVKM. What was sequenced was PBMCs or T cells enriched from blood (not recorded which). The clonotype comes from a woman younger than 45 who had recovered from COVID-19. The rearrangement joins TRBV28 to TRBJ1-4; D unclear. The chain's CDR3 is CASSLEASFNEKLFF. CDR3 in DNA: TGTGCCAGCAGTTTAGAGGCCAGCTTTAATGAAAAACTGTTTTTT.